The source of this T cell receptor beta chain is a study of T cells in women clearing cervical HPV infection. The trim removed 9 bases at V and 4 bases at J, leaving 7 bases unmatched. This CDR3 contains 14 residues. CDR1 KGHSH and CDR2 LQKENI come from the germline V gene. Concerning this clone: The CDR3 is cut off 3 residues early in the read; its end comes from the germline J gene.

Clones were sequenced by immunoSEQ multiplex PCR, and TCRdb holds only the in-frame ones, with some missing. Its listing shows around 28,000 clones. This receptor was identified in a woman aged 18 to 75 with a cervical HPV16 infection that either progressed to CIN3+ or cleared (not recorded which). Sequencing was performed on blood buffy coat. The J gene is TRBJ2-5, the V gene TRBV18; 11 bases agree with TRBD1. CDR3 DNA, as far as it was read: TGTGCCAGTCTTGGGACAGGGGGAAGAGAGACC. It yields the protein CASLGTGGRET. The entire CDR3 reads CASLGTGGRETQYF.